This TCR beta chain is drawn from a study of a mutant IDH1 vaccine in newly diagnosed glioma. Note on this clone: Its antigen is not identified.

This sample's time point: week 35, safety follow-up. A single vaccine dose contained 300 ug of mutant IDH1 20-mer peptide, and topical imiquimod was used with it. Produced via immunoSEQ multiplex PCR; TCRdb's table is partial and in-frame only. Among more than 60,000 clones listed, roughly 74% were seen once. The clonotype was recovered from a man aged 50-60 years with glioma. Sequenced material: PBMCs, taken from a glioma patient whose treatment included an IDH1 peptide vaccine.

CDR3 nucleotide sequence: TGTGCCAGCTCACCACTATCGCAGAATCCCTACGAGCAGTACTTC. Amino acid sequence: CASSPLSQNPYEQYF. The chain joins TRBV18 to TRBJ2-7, with D hard to call. CDR3 size: 15 residues. V lost 1 base, J lost 2 bases, and 12 bases lay in between. Germline lookup yields CDR1 KGHSH and CDR2 LQKENI.